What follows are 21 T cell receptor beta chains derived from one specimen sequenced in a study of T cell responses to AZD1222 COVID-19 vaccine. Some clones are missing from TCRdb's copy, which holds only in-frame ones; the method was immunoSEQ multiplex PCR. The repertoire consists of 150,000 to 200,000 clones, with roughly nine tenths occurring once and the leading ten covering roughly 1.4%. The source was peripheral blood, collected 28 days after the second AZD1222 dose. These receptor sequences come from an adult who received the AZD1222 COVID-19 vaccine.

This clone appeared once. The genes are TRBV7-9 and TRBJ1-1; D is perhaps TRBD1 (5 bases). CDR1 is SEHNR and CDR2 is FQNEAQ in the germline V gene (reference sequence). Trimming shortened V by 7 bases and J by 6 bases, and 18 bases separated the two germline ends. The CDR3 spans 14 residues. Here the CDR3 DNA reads TGTGCCAGCACCGTAACAGGATTACGAGCTGAAGCTTTCTTT. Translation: CASTVTGLRAEAFF.

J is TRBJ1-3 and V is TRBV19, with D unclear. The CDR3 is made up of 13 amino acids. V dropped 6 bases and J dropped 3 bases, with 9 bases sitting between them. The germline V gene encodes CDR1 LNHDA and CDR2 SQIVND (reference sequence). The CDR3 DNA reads TGTGCCAGTAGGCCCGGCGGTGGAAACACCATATATTTT. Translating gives CASRPGGGNTIYF.

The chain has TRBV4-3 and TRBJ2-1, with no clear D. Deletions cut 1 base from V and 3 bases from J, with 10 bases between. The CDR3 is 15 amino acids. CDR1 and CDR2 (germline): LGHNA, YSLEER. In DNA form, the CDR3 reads TGCGCCAGCAGCCAAGCGGTCCCCTTCTACAATGAGCAGTTCTTC. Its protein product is CASSQAVPFYNEQFF.

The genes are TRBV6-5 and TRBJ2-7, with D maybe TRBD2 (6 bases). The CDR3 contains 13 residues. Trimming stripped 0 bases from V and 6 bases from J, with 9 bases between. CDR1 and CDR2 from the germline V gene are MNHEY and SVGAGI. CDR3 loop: CASSYSEGPEQYF. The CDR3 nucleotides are TGTGCCAGCAGTTACTCGGAGGGCCCCGAGCAGTACTTC.

CDR3 sequence (DNA): TGTGCCAGCAGCACACCGGGACTAGCGGGAGGATACACCGGGGAGCTGTTTTTT. Amino acids: CASSTPGLAGGYTGELFF. The chain employs TRBV5-5 and TRBJ2-2, with 15 positions matching TRBD2. With 4 bases clipped from V and 3 bases from J, the junction kept 7 bases outside the gene matches. In germline, CDR1 is SGHKS, CDR2 YYEKEE (reference sequence). This CDR3 is built from 18 residues. Full variable domain (missing parts from reference TRBV5-5 and TRBJ2-2): DAGVTQSPTHLIKTRGQQVTLRCSPISGHKSVSWYQQVLGQGPQFIFQYYEKEERGRGNFPDRFSARQFPNYSSELNVNALLLGDSALYLCASSTPGLAGGYTGELFFGEGSRLTVL.

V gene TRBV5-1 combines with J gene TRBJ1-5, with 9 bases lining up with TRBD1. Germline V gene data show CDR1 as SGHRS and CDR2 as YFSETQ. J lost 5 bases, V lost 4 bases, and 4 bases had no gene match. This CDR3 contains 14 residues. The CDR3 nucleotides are TGCGCCAGCAGCCTTAGACAGGGGGATCAGCCCCAGCATTTT. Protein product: CASSLRQGDQPQHF.

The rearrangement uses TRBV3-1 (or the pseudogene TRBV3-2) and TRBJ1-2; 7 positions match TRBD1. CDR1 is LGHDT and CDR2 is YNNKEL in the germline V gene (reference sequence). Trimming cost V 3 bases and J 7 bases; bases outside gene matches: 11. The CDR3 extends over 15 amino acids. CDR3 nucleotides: TGTGCCAGCAGCCAGCAGCCCGGGACAGCTAGTGGCTACACCTTC. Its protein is CASSQQPGTASGYTF.

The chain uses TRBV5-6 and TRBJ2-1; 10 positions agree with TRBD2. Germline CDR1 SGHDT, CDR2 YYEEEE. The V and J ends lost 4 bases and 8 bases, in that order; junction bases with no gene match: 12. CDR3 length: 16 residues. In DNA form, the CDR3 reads TGTGCCAGCAGCCCCGAAGGTAGCGGGAGGCGGTATGAGCAGTTCTTC. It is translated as CASSPEGSGRRYEQFF.

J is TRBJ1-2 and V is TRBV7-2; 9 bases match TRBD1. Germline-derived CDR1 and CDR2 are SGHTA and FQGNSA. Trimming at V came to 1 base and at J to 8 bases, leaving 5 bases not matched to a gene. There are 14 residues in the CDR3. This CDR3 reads CASSLGGQGSGYTF. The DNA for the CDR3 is TGTGCCAGCAGCTTAGGGGGACAGGGAAGCGGCTACACCTTC.

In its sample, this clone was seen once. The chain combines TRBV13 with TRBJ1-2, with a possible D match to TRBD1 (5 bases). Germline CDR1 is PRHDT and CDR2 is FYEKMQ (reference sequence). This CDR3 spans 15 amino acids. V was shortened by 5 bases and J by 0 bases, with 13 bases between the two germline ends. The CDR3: CASSPPSGPNYGYTF. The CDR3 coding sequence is TGTGCCAGCAGCCCTCCCTCAGGGCCTAACTATGGCTACACCTTC.

The chain's CDR3 is CASSESWTASTDTQYF. CDR3 coding DNA: TGCGCCAGCAGTGAGTCTTGGACAGCTAGCACAGATACGCAGTATTTT. V gene TRBV10-1 combines with J gene TRBJ2-3; TRBD1 might be the D (6 bases). V gave up 0 bases and J gave up 0 bases, with 10 bases separating them. The CDR3 length is 16 residues. Looked up from germline, CDR1 is WNHNN and CDR2 is SYGVQD (reference sequence).

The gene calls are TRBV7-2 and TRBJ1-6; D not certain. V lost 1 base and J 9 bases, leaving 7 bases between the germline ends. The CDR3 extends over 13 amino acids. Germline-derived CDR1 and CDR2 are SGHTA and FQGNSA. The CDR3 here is CASSLEFGSPLHF. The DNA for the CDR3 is TGTGCCAGCAGCTTAGAGTTCGGTTCACCCCTCCACTTT.

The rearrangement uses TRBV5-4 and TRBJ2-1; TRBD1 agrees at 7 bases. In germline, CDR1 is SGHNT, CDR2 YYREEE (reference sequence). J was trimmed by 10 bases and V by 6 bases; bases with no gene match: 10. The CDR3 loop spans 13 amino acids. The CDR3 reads CASTHPGTDEQFF. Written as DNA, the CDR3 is TGTGCCAGCACCCATCCCGGGACAGACGAGCAGTTCTTC.

The CDR3 DNA reads TGTGCCAGCACCCAGGGGAAGACCGGGGAGCTGTTTTTT. As protein: CASTQGKTGELFF. The V and J genes are TRBV3-1 (or the pseudogene TRBV3-2) and TRBJ2-2; D might be TRBD1 (6 bases). This CDR3 is built from 13 residues. Germline loops: CDR1 LGHDT, CDR2 YNNKEL (reference sequence). V was cut by 7 bases and J by 5 bases, with 11 bases left in between.

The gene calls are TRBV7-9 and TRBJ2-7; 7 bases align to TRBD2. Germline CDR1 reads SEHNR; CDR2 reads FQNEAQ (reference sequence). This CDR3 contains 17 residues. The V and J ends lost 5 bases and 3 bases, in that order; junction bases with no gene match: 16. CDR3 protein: CASSPQELAKGGYEQYF. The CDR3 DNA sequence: TGTGCCAGCAGCCCCCAAGAACTAGCGAAGGGAGGCTACGAGCAGTACTTC.

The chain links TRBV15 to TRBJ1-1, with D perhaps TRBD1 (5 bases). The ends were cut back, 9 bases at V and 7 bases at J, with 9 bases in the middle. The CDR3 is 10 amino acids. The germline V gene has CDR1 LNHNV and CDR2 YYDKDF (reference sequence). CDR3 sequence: CATGGLEAFF. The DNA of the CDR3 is TGTGCCACGGGGGGTCTTGAAGCTTTCTTT. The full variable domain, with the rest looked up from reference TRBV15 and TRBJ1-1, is DAMVIQNPRYQVTQFGKPVTLSCSQTLNHNVMYWYQQKSSQAPKLLFHYYDKDFNNEADTPDNFQSRRPNTSFCFLDIRSPGLGDTAMYLCATGGLEAFFGQGTRLTVV.

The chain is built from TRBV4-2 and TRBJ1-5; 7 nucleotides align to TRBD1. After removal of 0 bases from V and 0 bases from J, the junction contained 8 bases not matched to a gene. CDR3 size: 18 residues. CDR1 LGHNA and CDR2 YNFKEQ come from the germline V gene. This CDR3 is CASSQEGDRENSNQPQHF. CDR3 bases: TGTGCCAGCAGCCAAGAGGGAGACAGGGAAAATAGCAATCAGCCCCAGCATTTT.

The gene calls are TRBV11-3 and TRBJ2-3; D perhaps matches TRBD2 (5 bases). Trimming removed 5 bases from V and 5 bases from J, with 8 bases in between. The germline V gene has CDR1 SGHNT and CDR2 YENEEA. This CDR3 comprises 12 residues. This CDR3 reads CASSPRGDTQYF. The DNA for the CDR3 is TGTGCCAGCAGCCCCCGGGGAGATACGCAGTATTTT.

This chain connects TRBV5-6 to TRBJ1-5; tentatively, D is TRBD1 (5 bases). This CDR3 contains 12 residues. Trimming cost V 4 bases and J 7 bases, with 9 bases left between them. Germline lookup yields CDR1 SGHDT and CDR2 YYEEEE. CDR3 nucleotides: TGTGCCAGCAGCCCTCGGGGGCAGCCCCAGCATTTT. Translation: CASSPRGQPQHF.

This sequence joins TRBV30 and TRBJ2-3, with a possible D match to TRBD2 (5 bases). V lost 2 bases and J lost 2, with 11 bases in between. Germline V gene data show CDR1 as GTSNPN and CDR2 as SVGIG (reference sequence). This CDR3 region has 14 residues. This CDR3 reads CAWSSGLLTDTQYF. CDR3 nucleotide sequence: TGTGCCTGGAGTTCCGGACTCCTCACAGATACGCAGTATTTT.

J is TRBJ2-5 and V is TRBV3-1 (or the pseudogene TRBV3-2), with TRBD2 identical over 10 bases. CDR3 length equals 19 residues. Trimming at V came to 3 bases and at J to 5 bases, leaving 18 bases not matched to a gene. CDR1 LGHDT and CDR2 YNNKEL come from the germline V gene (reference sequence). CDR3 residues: CASSHQWEASGSLGETQYF. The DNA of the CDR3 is TGTGCCAGCAGCCATCAGTGGGAGGCTAGCGGGAGTTTAGGGGAGACCCAGTACTTC.